This entry features one TCR beta chain sequence. The target antigen is unknown. The data were taken from a study of radiotherapy plus CTLA-4 blockade in lung cancer. In the study overall: An objective response was seen in roughly 20% of patients, and disease control in around 33%.

The study, taken as a whole, reports: Clones of tumor-derived TCRs expanded in blood after radiotherapy plus ipilimumab.

V was pared by 3 bases and J by 1 base, with 9 bases between. This CDR3 contains 14 residues. Germline CDR1 reads SGHNT; CDR2 reads YENEEA. Patients had chemo-refractory metastatic non-small-cell lung cancer and received focal radiation plus CTLA-4 blockade that used ipilimumab. Libraries were prepared by immunoSEQ multiplex PCR; TCRdb keeps only in-frame clonotypes and omits some of them. The repertoire holds tens of thousands of clones, with about four fifths as singletons. The sample was peripheral blood, taken from a patient treated with radiotherapy plus ipilimumab. The rearrangement links TRBV11-3 to TRBJ2-5; D possibly corresponds to TRBD2 (5 bases). This clonotype was obtained from a human donor with non-small cell lung cancer that progressed on radiotherapy plus ipilimumab. The CDR3 sequence: CASSFGGLQETQYF. The CDR3 DNA sequence: TGTGCCAGCAGCTTCGGAGGCCTCCAAGAGACCCAGTACTTC. The whole variable domain, remainder taken from reference TRBV11-3 and TRBJ2-5, is EAGVVQSPRYKIIEKKQPVAFWCNPISGHNTLYWYLQNLGQGPELLIRYENEEAVDDSQLPKDRFSAERLKGVDSTLKIQPAELGDSAVYLCASSFGGLQETQYFGPGTRLLVL.